These 6 T cell receptor beta chains were sequenced from one sample in a study of T cell clonotyping in hematopoietic cell transplantation. Some clones are missing from TCRdb's copy, which holds only in-frame ones; the method was immunoSEQ multiplex PCR. Altogether 29,000 or so clones are present, 80% to 95% being singletons, with the ten largest covering about 10%. Sequencing was performed on PBMCs, taken 100 days after allogeneic stem cell transplant. Receptor source: a female patient between 50 and 60 years old who had an allogeneic stem cell transplant from a related donor, so the T cells may come from the graft donor. Some clones in this sample may be carry-over from other donors' samples.

This chain links TRBV5-4 with TRBJ1-3; D may be TRBD1 (5 bases). The CDR3 extends over 14 amino acids. Per the germline V gene, CDR1 is SGHNT and CDR2 is YYREEE (reference sequence). Trimming pared 6 bases from V and 5 bases from J, leaving 15 bases between. CDR3 DNA sequence: TGTGCCAGCAACACAGGTTCACCAAGAAACACCATATATTTT. Translating it yields CASNTGSPRNTIYF.

This clone was seen just once. The rearrangement links TRBV4-3 to TRBJ1-2; D is perhaps TRBD1 (5 bases). CDR1 is LGHNA, CDR2 YSLEER, per germline. This CDR3 comprises 13 residues. Trimming took 3 bases from V and 4 from J, leaving 9 bases between them. The CDR3 here is CASSQYGAYGYTF. CDR3 DNA: TGCGCCAGCAGCCAGTACGGGGCCTATGGCTACACCTTC.

V is TRBV5-6 and J is TRBJ2-7; TRBD2 is a possible D gene (5 bases). The V gene's germline CDR1 is SGHDT and CDR2 YYEEEE. The CDR3 has 14 amino acids. V dropped 2 bases and J dropped 3 bases, with 12 bases sitting between them. CDR3 sequence: CASSFGPGNYEQYF. The CDR3 DNA follows: TGTGCCAGCAGCTTCGGTCCGGGGAACTACGAGCAGTACTTC.

This rearrangement joins TRBV10-3 to TRBJ2-1, with D unclear. Germline V gene lookup returns CDR1 ENHRY and CDR2 SYGVKD. The CDR3 totals 12 residues. V lost 2 bases to trimming and J lost 6 bases, with 5 bases between them. The CDR3 reads CAISEVRNEQFF. As DNA, the CDR3 is TGTGCCATCAGTGAGGTACGCAATGAGCAGTTCTTC.

The rearrangement uses TRBV28 and TRBJ2-2, with D possibly being TRBD2 (5 bases). V lost 6 bases, J lost 4 bases, and 15 bases lay in between. Per the germline V gene, CDR1 is MDHEN and CDR2 is SYDVKM. CDR3 length equals 15 residues. The CDR3 DNA sequence: TGTGCCAGCAGCCCTGTTAGGGAGTCCACCGGGGAGCTGTTTTTT. Translation gives CASSPVRESTGELFF.

J is TRBJ1-4 and V is TRBV27; no definite D call. Germline V CDR1 and CDR2: MNHEY, SMNVEV (reference sequence). This CDR3 is built from 16 residues. Trimming shortened V by 5 bases and J by 4 bases, and 17 bases separated the two germline ends. In DNA form, the CDR3 reads TGTGCCAGCAGTCTCCTGGTTCCGGCGTTTAATGAAAAACTGTTTTTT. Its protein is CASSLLVPAFNEKLFF.